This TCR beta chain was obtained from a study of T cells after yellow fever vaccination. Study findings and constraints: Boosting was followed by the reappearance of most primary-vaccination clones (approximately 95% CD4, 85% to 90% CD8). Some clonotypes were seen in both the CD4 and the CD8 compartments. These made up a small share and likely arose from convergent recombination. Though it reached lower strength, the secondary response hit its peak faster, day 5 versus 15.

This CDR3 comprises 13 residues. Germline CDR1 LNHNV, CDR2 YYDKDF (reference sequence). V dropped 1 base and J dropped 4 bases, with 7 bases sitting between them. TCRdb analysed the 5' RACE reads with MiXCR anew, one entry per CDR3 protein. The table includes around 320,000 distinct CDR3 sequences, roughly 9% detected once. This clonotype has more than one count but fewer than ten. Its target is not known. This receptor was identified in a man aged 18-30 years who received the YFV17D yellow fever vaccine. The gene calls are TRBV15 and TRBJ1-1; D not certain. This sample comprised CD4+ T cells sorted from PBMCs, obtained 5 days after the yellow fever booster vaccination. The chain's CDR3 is CATSRVGGTEAFF. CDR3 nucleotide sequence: TGTGCCACCAGCAGAGTCGGTGGCACTGAAGCTTTCTTT.